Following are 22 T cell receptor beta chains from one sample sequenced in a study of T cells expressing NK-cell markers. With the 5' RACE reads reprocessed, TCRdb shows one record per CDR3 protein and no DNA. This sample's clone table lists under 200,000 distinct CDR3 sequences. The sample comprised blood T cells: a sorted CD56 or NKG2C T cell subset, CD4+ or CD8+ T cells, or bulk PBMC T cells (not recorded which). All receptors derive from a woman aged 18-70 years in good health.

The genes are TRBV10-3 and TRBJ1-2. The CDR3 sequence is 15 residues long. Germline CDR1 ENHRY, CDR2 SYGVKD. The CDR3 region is CAISPLSEGNYGYTF.

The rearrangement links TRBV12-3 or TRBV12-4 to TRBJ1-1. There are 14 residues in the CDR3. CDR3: CASSLAPQNTEAFF.

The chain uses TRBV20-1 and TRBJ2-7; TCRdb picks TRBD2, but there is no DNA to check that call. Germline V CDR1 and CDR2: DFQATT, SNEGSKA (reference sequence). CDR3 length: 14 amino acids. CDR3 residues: CSATGTTFSYEQYF.

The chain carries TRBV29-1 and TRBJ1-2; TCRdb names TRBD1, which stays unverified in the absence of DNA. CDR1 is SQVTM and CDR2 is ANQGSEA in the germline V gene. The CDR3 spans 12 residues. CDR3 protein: CSVDPGYGGYTF.

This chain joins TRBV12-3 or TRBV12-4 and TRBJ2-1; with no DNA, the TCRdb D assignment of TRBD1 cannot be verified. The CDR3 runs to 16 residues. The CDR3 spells CASSLVQGGQDNEQFF.

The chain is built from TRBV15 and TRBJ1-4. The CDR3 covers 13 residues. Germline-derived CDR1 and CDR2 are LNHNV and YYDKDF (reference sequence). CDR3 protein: CATAKSTNEKLFF.

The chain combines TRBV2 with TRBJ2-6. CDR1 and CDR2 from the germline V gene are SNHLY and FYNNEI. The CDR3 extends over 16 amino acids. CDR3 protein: CASSEGERAGANVLTF.

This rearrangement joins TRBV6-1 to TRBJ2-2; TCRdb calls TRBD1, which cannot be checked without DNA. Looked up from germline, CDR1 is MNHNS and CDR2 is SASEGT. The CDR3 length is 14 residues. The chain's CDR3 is CASIRQGSSGELFF.

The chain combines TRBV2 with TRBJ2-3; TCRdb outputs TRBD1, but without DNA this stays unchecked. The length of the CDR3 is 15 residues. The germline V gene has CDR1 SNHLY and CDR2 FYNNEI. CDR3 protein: CASSDSGVGTDTQYF.

CDR3 in amino acids: CASSLSDGSYNEQFF. The genes are TRBV7-9 and TRBJ2-1. The CDR3 runs 15 residues. From germline, CDR1 is SEHNR and CDR2 FQNEAQ (reference sequence).

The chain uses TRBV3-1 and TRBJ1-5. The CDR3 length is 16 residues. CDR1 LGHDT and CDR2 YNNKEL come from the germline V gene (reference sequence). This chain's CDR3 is CASSQDTVTSNQPQHF.

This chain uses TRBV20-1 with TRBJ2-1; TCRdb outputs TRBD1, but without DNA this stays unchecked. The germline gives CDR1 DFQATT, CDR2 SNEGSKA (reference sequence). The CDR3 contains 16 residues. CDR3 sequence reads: CSARTLSGGSYNEQFF.

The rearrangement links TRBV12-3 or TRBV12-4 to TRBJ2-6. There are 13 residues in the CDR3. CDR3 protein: CASTTAGANVLTF.

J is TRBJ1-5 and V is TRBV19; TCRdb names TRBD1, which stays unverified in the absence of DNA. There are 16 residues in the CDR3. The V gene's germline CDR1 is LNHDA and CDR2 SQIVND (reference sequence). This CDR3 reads CASSIRATGENQPQHF.

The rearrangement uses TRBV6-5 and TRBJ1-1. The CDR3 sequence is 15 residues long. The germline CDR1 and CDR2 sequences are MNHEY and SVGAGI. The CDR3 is CASSDSTGRITEAFF.

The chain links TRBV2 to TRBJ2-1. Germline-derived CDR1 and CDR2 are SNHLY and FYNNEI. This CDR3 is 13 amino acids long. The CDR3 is CASREQHYNEQFF.

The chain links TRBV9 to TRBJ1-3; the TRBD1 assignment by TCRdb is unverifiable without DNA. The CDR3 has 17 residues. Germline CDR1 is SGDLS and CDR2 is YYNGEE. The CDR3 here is CASSVNHRGHSGNTIYF.

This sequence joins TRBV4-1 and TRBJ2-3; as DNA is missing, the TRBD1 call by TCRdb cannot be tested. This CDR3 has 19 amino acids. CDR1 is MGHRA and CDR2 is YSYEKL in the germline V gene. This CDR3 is CASSQDSIRQGALTDTQYF.

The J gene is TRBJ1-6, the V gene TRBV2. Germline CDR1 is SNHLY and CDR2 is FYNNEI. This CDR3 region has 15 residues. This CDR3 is CASSEWGGDNSPLHF.

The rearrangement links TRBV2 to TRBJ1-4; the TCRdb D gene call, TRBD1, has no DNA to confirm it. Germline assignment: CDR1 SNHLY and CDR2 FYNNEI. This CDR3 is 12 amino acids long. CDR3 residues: CASSDRDEKLFF.

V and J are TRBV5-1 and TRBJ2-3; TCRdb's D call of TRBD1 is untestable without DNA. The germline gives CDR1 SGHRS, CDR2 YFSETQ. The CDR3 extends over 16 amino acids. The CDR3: CASSLEARTTLNTQYF.

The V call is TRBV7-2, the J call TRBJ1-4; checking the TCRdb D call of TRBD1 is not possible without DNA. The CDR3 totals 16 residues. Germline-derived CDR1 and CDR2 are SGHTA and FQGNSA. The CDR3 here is CASSLFFRQGDEKLFF.